These T cell receptor beta chains were read from a single sample in a study of spatial heterogeneity in lung cancer. TCRdb reanalysed the 5' RACE reads using MiXCR and keeps one entry per CDR3 protein. The profile covers about 100,000 distinct CDR3 sequences, with around 4.3% appearing a single time and 21% taken by the ten largest. The source material was lung tumor tissue, sampled at surgery. The receptors shown here come from a male donor with early-stage non-small cell lung cancer. CDR3s include the opening cysteine and the closing phenylalanine or tryptophan. The D gene is left open where the match is weak. The listing skips clone size in some rows; elsewhere it reads once, few, many or a size class.

TGCAGTGCTAGTCCCAGAGCAAACTCCTACAATGAGCAGTTCTTC,CSASPRANSYNEQFF,TRBV20-1,many,.,TRBJ2-1
TGTGCCAGCAGCTTAGTTCTTCGCAGGGCTAACACTGAAGCTTTCTTT,CASSLVLRRANTEAFF,TRBV13,.,.,TRBJ1-1
TGCGCCAGCAGCCTACACGAGGGTGAGCAGTTCTTC,CASSLHEGEQFF,TRBV5-1,many,.,TRBJ2-1
TGCAGCGTTCTTTCCAATGGAGTCTATGGCTACACCTTC,CSVLSNGVYGYTF,TRBV29-1,few,.,TRBJ1-2
TGCAGCGTTGAAGATCCGCTACTGGTGCAGTACTTC,CSVEDPLLVQYF,TRBV29-1,many,.,TRBJ2-7
TGCGCCAGCAGCCAAGAATCCCCCTCTAGCGGAACTAGCACAGATACGCAGTATTTT,CASSQESPSSGTSTDTQYF,TRBV4-1,many,TRBD2,TRBJ2-3
TGTGCCAGCAGTTATAGGTCCGGTTGGGACGGGAGAGGCTACACCTTC,CASSYRSGWDGRGYTF,TRBV6-2/TRBV6-3,.,.,TRBJ1-2
TGTGCCAGCAGTTCCCCCGGGACAGGGATTGCCTACGAGCAGTACTTC,CASSSPGTGIAYEQYF,TRBV28,.,TRBD1,TRBJ2-7
TGTGCCAGCAGCGGGACAGGTTTTGAGCAGTTCTTC,CASSGTGFEQFF,TRBV5-6,few,TRBD1,TRBJ2-1
TGTGCCAGCAGTAGGGGAGGCTTTCAGCCCCAGCATTTT,CASSRGGFQPQHF,TRBV12-3/TRBV12-4,.,.,TRBJ1-5
TGTGCCAGCAGACTCCTGACAGGTTATTCACCCCTCCACTTT,CASRLLTGYSPLHF,TRBV28,many,.,TRBJ1-6
TGTGCCAGCAGCCAAGTCTGGCTAGCGGGACTAGGTGAGCAGTACTTC,CASSQVWLAGLGEQYF,TRBV3-1,many,TRBD2,TRBJ2-7
TGCGCCAGCAGCGCAAAAGAGACCCAGTACTTC,CASSAKETQYF,TRBV5-1,many,.,TRBJ2-5
TGCAGCGTTGAGGGGGGGAAAGCTTTCTTT,CSVEGGKAFF,TRBV29-1,.,.,TRBJ1-1
TGCAGTGCCCCCGGGACTAGCGGATTCTACGAGCAGTACTTC,CSAPGTSGFYEQYF,TRBV20-1,many,TRBD2,TRBJ2-7
TGTGCCAGCAGTTACTCGCTGAACACCGGGGAGCTGTTTTTT,CASSYSLNTGELFF,TRBV6-5,.,.,TRBJ2-2
TGTGCCAGCAGCCGCGCCGTAGTTGCAACTAATGAAAAACTGTTTTTT,CASSRAVVATNEKLFF,TRBV7-9,many,.,TRBJ1-4
TGCGCCAGCAGCTTGGGACAGCTGAACCAAGAGACCCAGTACTTC,CASSLGQLNQETQYF,TRBV5-1,.,.,TRBJ2-5
TGTGCCAGCAGCTTAGTCACAGGGTCGGATGGCTACACCTTC,CASSLVTGSDGYTF,TRBV4-2,few,.,TRBJ1-2
TGTGCCAGCAGTACAGGGCTCACAACTAATGAAAAACTGTTTTTT,CASSTGLTTNEKLFF,TRBV28,many,.,TRBJ1-4
TGTGCCAGCGGTATAGGCGGGGGAAACTATGGCTACACCTTC,CASGIGGGNYGYTF,TRBV27,.,.,TRBJ1-2
TGTGCCAGCAGTCCCAGTGACAGGGTAAATCAGCCCCAGCATTTT,CASSPSDRVNQPQHF,TRBV3-1,many,TRBD1,TRBJ1-5
TGTGCCAGCAGCCTCGCAGGGTTCAGCAATCAGCCCCAGCATTTT,CASSLAGFSNQPQHF,TRBV12-3/TRBV12-4,many,.,TRBJ1-5
TGTGCCAGCAGCTTAGGACAGAGTGCAACTAATGAAAAACTGTTTTTT,CASSLGQSATNEKLFF,TRBV7-9,many,.,TRBJ1-4
TGTGCCAGCAGGATACTGGAGCCCAAAGAGACCCAGTACTTC,CASRILEPKETQYF,TRBV2,many,.,TRBJ2-5
TGTGCCAGCAGCGTAGTTGGGACTCCGGGTGAAAAACTGTTTTTT,CASSVVGTPGEKLFF,TRBV9,many,.,TRBJ1-4
TGTGCCAGCAGCGGAACGCTCGGTCGGAGACCGGAATATTGGACCCAGTACTTC,CASSGTLGRRPEYWTQYF,TRBV7-3,many,.,TRBJ2-5
TGCGCCAGCAGTTTCACAGGGGGCGCCGAGACCGGGGAGCTGTTTTTT,CASSFTGGAETGELFF,TRBV5-1,many,TRBD1,TRBJ2-2
TGTGCCAGCAGTTCCTTCGACAGGGGACGTAATCAGCCCCAGCATTTT,CASSSFDRGRNQPQHF,TRBV28,.,TRBD1,TRBJ1-5
TGCGCCAGCAGCTTGGCTAGTATACGTGATACGCAGTATTTT,CASSLASIRDTQYF,TRBV5-1,many,.,TRBJ2-3
TGCGCCAGCAGCTTGTTAGGAGGGGAGCGCGGTGAGCAGTTCTTC,CASSLLGGERGEQFF,TRBV5-1,many,.,TRBJ2-1
TGCGCCAGCAGAAACACTAGCGGGAGCGGCACAGATACGCAGTATTTT,CASRNTSGSGTDTQYF,TRBV5-1,many,TRBD2,TRBJ2-3
TGTGCCAGCTCTCGGAGAGGTGGGGAAGACTATGGCTACACCTTC,CASSRRGGEDYGYTF,TRBV18,many,.,TRBJ1-2
TGTGCCTGGAGTGGCCTGGGAGAGCAGTTCTTC,CAWSGLGEQFF,TRBV30,.,.,TRBJ2-1
TGTGCCAGCAGCCACAGGGGTGGCACTGAAGCTTTCTTT,CASSHRGGTEAFF,TRBV7-9,.,TRBD1,TRBJ1-1
TGTGCCAGCAGCCCCCCCCCGGCAGGGCAGCACGAGCAGTACTTC,CASSPPPAGQHEQYF,TRBV28,.,.,TRBJ2-7
TGTGCTAGCAGCTTAGACCGCTTCTCTGAAGCTTTCTTT,CASSLDRFSEAFF,TRBV7-7,many,.,TRBJ1-1
TGCGCCAGCAGCTTGGCGGGACAGGGGGCAATCACTGAAGCTTTCTTT,CASSLAGQGAITEAFF,TRBV5-1,many,TRBD1,TRBJ1-1
TGTGCCAGCAGCTCGATATTCGGTGAGCAGTTCTTC,CASSSIFGEQFF,TRBV7-9,many,.,TRBJ2-1
TGCGCCAGCAGCCAAGTGTTTCCGCTTGGCAGGGGGACCCACGAGCAGTACTTC,CASSQVFPLGRGTHEQYF,TRBV4-1,many,TRBD1,TRBJ2-7
TGTGCCAGCAGTTTATGGGCAGGGTATCAGCCCCAGCATTTT,CASSLWAGYQPQHF,TRBV28,many,.,TRBJ1-5
TGTGCCAGCAGTTCCAAAGACAGGGGGTACTACGAGCAGTACTTC,CASSSKDRGYYEQYF,TRBV28,many,TRBD1,TRBJ2-7
TGTGCCAGCAGCCGTGACAGGGGGGGCCATGAAAAACTGTTTTTT,CASSRDRGGHEKLFF,TRBV28,many,TRBD1,TRBJ1-4
TGCGCCAGCAGCCTGTTTTCCTCTGGAAACACCATATATTTT,CASSLFSSGNTIYF,TRBV5-1,.,.,TRBJ1-3
TGCGCCAGCAGTTCAGCGGGGGGGTACAATGAGCAGTTCTTC,CASSSAGGYNEQFF,TRBV5-1,many,TRBD2,TRBJ2-1
TGCAGCGTCGTAACTTGGGCCAACGGGGACACTGAAGCTTTCTTT,CSVVTWANGDTEAFF,TRBV29-1,few,.,TRBJ1-1
TGTGCCAGCAGAGCGACAGTCCAAGAGACCCAGTACTTC,CASRATVQETQYF,TRBV27,many,.,TRBJ2-5
TGTGCCATCAGTGTGTTGGGGGGCTACACTGAAGCTTTCTTT,CAISVLGGYTEAFF,TRBV10-3,many,.,TRBJ1-1